This TCR beta chain is drawn from a study of STAT3 mutations in large granular lymphocyte leukemia. Whole-study context: Canonical activating STAT3 mutations were detected in roughly half of the longitudinally sequenced T-LGLL patients.

The V gene lost 2 bases and the J gene lost 4 bases, with 14 bases spanning the gap. This CDR3 has 14 residues. From germline, CDR1 is GTSNPN and CDR2 SVGIG (reference sequence). Sequencing was performed with immunoSEQ multiplex PCR; in TCRdb, only in-frame clones are kept and a portion is missing. The sample holds roughly 29,000 clones, more than 60% seen once. About this clone: Its specificity is not known.

Findings of the study overall: Every T-cell large granular lymphocyte leukemia patient had at least one immunodominant TCR beta clonotype.

The sample was peripheral blood mononuclear cells. The TCR was taken from a woman aged 45 to 65 with T-cell large granular lymphocyte leukemia. Some clones in this sample may be carry-over from other donors' samples. This rearrangement joins TRBV30 to TRBJ2-5, with D maybe TRBD2 (5 bases). The CDR3, as DNA: TGTGCCTGGAGTTCCGGGGTTATGGGAGAGACCCAGTACTTC. This gives the protein CAWSSGVMGETQYF.